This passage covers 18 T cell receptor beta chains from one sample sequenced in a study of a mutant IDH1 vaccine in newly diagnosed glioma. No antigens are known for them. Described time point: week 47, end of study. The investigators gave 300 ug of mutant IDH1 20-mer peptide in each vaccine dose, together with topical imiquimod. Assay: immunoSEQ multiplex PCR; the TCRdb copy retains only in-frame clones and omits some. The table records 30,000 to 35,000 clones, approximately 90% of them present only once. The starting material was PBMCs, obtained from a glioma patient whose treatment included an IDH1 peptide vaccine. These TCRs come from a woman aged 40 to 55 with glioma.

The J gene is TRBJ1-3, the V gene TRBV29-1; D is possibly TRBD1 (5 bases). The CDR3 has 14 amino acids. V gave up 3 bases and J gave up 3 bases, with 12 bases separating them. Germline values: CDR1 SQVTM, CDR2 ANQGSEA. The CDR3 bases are TGCAGCGTTGATTCGGGGGTCAATGGAAACACCATATATTTT. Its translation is CSVDSGVNGNTIYF.

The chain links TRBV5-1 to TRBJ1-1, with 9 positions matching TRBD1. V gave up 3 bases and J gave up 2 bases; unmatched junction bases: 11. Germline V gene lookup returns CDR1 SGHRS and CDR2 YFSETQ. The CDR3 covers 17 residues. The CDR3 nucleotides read TGCGCCAGCAGCTACGGACGCGGACAGGGGAAAAACACTGAAGCTTTCTTT. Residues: CASSYGRGQGKNTEAFF.

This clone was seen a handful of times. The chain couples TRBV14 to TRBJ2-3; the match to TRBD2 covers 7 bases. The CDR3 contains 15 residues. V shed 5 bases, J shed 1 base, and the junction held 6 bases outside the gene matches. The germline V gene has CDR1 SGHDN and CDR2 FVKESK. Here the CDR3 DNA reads TGTGCCAGCAGCGCCTTAGCGGGCCGCACAGATACGCAGTATTTT. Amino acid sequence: CASSALAGRTDTQYF.

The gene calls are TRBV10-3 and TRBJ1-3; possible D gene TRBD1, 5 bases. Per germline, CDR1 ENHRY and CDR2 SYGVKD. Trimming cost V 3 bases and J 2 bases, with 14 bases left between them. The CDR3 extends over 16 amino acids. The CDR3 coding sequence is TGTGCCATCAGTGATCCGGGGGTTGGAGCTGGAAACACCATATATTTT. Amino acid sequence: CAISDPGVGAGNTIYF.

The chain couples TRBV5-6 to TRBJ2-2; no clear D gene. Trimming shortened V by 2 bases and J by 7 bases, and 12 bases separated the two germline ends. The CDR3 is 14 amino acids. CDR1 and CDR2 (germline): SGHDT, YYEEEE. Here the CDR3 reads CASSFLSGDGELFF. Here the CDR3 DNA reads TGTGCCAGCAGCTTCCTTTCTGGGGACGGGGAGCTGTTTTTT.

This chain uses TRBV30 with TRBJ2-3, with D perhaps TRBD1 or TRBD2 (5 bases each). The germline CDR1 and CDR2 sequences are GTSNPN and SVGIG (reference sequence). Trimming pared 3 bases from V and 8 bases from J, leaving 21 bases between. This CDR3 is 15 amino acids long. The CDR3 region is CAWSDHSGTTPTQYF. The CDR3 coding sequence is TGTGCCTGGAGCGATCACTCAGGGACCACTCCTACGCAGTATTTT.

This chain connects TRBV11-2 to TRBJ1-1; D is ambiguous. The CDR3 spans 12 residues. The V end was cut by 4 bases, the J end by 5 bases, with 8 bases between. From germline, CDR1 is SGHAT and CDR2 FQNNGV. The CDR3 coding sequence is TGTGCCAGCAGCTCCGACTGGACTGAAGCTTTCTTT. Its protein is CASSSDWTEAFF.

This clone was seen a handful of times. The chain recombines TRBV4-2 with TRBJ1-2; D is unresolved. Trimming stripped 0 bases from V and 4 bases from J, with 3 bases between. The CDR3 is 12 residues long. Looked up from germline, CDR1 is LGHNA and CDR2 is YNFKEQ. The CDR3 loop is CASSQDSYGYTF. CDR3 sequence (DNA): TGTGCCAGCAGCCAAGACAGCTATGGCTACACCTTC.

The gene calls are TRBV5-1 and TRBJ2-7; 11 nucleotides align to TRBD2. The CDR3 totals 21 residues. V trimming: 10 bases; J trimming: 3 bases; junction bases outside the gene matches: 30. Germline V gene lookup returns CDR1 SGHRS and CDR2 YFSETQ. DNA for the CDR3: TGCGCCGGAGGAAGAGGACCGGCGACATTTATAGCGGGAGGGCCCCTCTACGAGCAGTACTTC. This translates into CAGGRGPATFIAGGPLYEQYF.

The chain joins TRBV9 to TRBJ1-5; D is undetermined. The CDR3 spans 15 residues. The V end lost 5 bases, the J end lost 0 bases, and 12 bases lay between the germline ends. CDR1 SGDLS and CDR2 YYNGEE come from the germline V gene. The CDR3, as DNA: TGTGCCAGCAGTGGAGATCCTTATAGCAATCAGCCCCAGCATTTT. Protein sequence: CASSGDPYSNQPQHF. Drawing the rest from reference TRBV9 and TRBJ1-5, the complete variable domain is DSGVTQTPKHLITATGQRVTLRCSPRSGDLSVYWYQQSLDQGLQFLIQYYNGEERAKGNILERFSAQQFPDLHSELNLSSLELGDSALYFCASSGDPYSNQPQHFGDGTRLSIL.

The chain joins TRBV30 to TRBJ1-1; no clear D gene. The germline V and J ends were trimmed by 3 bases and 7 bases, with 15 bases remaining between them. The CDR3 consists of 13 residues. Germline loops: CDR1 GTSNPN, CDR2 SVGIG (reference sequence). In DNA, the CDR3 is TGTGCCTGGAGGCCGGGCAGTCGTGGTGAAGCTTTCTTT. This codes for CAWRPGSRGEAFF.

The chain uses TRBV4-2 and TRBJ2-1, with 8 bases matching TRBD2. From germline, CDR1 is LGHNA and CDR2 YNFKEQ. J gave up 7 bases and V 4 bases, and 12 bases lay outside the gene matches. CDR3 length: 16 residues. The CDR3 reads CASSPYLTGGVNEQFF. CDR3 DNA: TGTGCCAGCAGCCCATATCTAACGGGGGGGGTTAATGAGCAGTTCTTC.

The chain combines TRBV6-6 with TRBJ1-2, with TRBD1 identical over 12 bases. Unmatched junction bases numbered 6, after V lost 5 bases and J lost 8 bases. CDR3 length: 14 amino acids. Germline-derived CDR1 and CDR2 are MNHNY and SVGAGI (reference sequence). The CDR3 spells CASSHPGTGGGYTF. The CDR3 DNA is TGTGCCAGCAGTCACCCCGGGACAGGGGGCGGCTACACCTTC.

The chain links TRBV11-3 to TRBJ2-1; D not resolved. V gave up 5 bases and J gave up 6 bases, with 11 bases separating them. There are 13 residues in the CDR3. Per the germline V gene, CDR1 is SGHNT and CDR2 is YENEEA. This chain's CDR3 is CASSQPPGNEQFF. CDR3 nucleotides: TGTGCCAGCAGCCAACCCCCCGGCAATGAGCAGTTCTTC.

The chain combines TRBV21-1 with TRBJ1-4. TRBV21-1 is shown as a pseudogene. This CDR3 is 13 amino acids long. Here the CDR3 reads CASSGGGGEKLFF. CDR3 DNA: TGTGCCAGCAGCGGGGGAGGGGGGGAAAAACTGTTTTTT.

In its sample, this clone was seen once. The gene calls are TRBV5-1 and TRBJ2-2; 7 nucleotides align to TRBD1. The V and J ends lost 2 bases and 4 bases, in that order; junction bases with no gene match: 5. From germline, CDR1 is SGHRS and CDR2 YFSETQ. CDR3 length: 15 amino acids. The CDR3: CASSFVTGSTGELFF. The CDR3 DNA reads TGCGCCAGCAGCTTCGTGACAGGGTCCACCGGGGAGCTGTTTTTT.

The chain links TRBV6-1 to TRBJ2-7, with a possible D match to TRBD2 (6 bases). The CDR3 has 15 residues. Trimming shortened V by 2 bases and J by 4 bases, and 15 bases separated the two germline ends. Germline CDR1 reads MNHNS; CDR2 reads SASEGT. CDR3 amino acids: CASSEWGEGPYEQYF. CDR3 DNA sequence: TGTGCCAGCAGTGAATGGGGGGAAGGGCCGTACGAGCAGTACTTC.

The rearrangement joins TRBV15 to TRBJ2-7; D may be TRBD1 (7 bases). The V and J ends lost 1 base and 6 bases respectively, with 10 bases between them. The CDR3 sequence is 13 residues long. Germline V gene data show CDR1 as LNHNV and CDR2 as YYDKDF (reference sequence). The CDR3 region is CATSRAGGREQYF. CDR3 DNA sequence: TGTGCCACCAGCAGAGCAGGGGGGCGCGAGCAGTACTTC. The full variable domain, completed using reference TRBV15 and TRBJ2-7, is DAMVIQNPRYQVTQFGKPVTLSCSQTLNHNVMYWYQQKSSQAPKLLFHYYDKDFNNEADTPDNFQSRRPNTSFCFLDIRSPGLGDTAMYLCATSRAGGREQYFGPGTRLTVT.